These 30 T cell receptor beta chains came from one sample sequenced in a study of Ad26.COV2.S vaccination and SARS-CoV-2 variants. Using immunoSEQ multiplex PCR, the repertoire was profiled, and TCRdb retains in-frame clones only, with some absent. The sample comprises under 150,000 clones, 86% of which are singletons, and 4% to 6% rests with the top ten. Sample: peripheral blood, taken after recovery from COVID-19. These TCRs come from a human donor who had recovered from COVID-19.

This rearrangement joins TRBV9 to TRBJ1-6; D unclear. From germline, CDR1 is SGDLS and CDR2 YYNGEE. This CDR3 spans 12 amino acids. The V and J ends lost 0 bases and 10 bases respectively, with 5 bases between them. CDR3 in amino acids: CASSVEHSPLHF. The CDR3, as DNA: TGTGCCAGCAGCGTAGAACACTCACCCCTCCACTTT. The complete variable domain, with remaining parts taken from reference TRBV9 and TRBJ1-6, reads DSGVTQTPKHLITATGQRVTLRCSPRSGDLSVYWYQQSLDQGLQFLIQYYNGEERAKGNILERFSAQQFPDLHSELNLSSLELGDSALYFCASSVEHSPLHFGNGTRLTVT.

This clone was detected only a few times. The rearrangement uses TRBV9 and TRBJ1-1; D possibly corresponds to TRBD1 (5 bases). The ends were cut back, 0 bases at V and 3 bases at J, with 12 bases in the middle. CDR3 length equals 15 residues. In germline, CDR1 is SGDLS, CDR2 YYNGEE. The CDR3 DNA reads TGTGCCAGCAGCGTAGTGGGGGGTTCACACACTGAAGCTTTCTTT. It specifies CASSVVGGSHTEAFF.

The chain combines TRBV5-4 with TRBJ1-2, with a weak D call TRBD1 (6 bases). The germline V and J ends were trimmed by 0 bases and 4 bases, with 10 bases remaining between them. The CDR3 has 14 residues. Per the germline V gene, CDR1 is SGHNT and CDR2 is YYREEE (reference sequence). This CDR3 reads CASSLDRDFYGYTF. The CDR3 nucleotides are TGTGCCAGCAGCTTGGACAGGGACTTCTATGGCTACACCTTC. The complete variable domain, with remaining parts taken from reference TRBV5-4 and TRBJ1-2, reads ETGVTQSPTHLIKTRGQQVTLRCSSQSGHNTVSWYQQALGQGPQFIFQYYREEENGRGNFPPRFSGLQFPNYSSELNVNALELDDSALYLCASSLDRDFYGYTFGSGTRLTVV.

The chain employs TRBV7-8 and TRBJ2-1, with D possibly being TRBD2 (5 bases). The CDR3 is 15 amino acids. Trimming removed 5 bases from V and 7 bases from J, with 18 bases in between. Germline values: CDR1 SGHVS, CDR2 FQNEAQ. The CDR3 spells CASSRSVASINEQFF. CDR3 nucleotide sequence: TGTGCCAGCAGCCGCTCGGTAGCGAGTATAAATGAGCAGTTCTTC.

V usage is TRBV7-6 and J usage is TRBJ2-5; TRBD2 aligns across 10 bases. There are 16 residues in the CDR3. The ends lost 7 bases at V and 1 base at J; junction bases unmatched: 9. Germline lookup yields CDR1 SGHVS and CDR2 FNYEAQ. The CDR3 coding sequence is TGTGCCAGCAACCTAGCGGGGGAGGGACTCCAAGAGACCCAGTACTTC. It yields the protein CASNLAGEGLQETQYF.

CDR3 DNA sequence: TGTGCCAGAAGCTTACTCGGGGTTACAACGAGTGAGCAGTTCTTC. It encodes CARSLLGVTTSEQFF. The chain uses TRBV5-3 and TRBJ2-1, with D maybe TRBD2 (5 bases). TRBV5-3 is given ORF status, its function remaining uncertain. The CDR3 spans 15 residues. V was trimmed by 2 bases and J by 9 bases, leaving 18 bases between them.

CDR3 protein: CASSLYWGASDTQYF. The CDR3 nucleotides are TGCGCCAGCAGCTTATACTGGGGGGCATCAGATACGCAGTATTTT. The gene calls are TRBV5-1 and TRBJ2-3; either TRBD1 or TRBD2 may supply D (6 bases each). The V gene's germline CDR1 is SGHRS and CDR2 YFSETQ. The CDR3 consists of 15 residues. Trimming left V 2 bases short and J 4 bases short, with 14 bases between.

This chain links TRBV19 with TRBJ1-1, with no clear D. This CDR3 has 13 residues. Per germline, CDR1 LNHDA and CDR2 SQIVND (reference sequence). Trimming removed 6 bases from V and 1 base from J, with 9 bases in between. CDR3 nucleotides: TGTGCCAGTAGGCATACGGAGAACACTGAAGCTTTCTTT. This translates into CASRHTENTEAFF.

The chain couples TRBV11-2 to TRBJ2-5; D is unresolved. V was pared by 0 bases and J by 2 bases, with 13 bases between. CDR3 length equals 16 residues. Germline CDR1 reads SGHAT; CDR2 reads FQNNGV. The CDR3 spells CASSLDLQHFQETQYF. The DNA of the CDR3 is TGTGCCAGCAGCTTAGATCTCCAGCACTTTCAAGAGACCCAGTACTTC.

This chain connects TRBV5-6 to TRBJ2-1, with 11 bases fitting TRBD1. Trimming at V came to 5 bases and at J to 9 bases, leaving 10 bases not matched to a gene. There are 15 residues in the CDR3. Germline V lookup: CDR1 SGHDT, CDR2 YYEEEE. In DNA form, the CDR3 reads TGTGCCAGCAGTTGGACAGGGGGCTTCATTGCTGAGCAGTTCTTC. Translating it yields CASSWTGGFIAEQFF.

This clone was detected a few times. The genes are TRBV5-1 and TRBJ1-2, with 8 bases fitting TRBD1. V was clipped by 3 bases and J by 3 bases; unmatched bases: 1. The CDR3 is 13 residues long. Per germline, CDR1 SGHRS and CDR2 YFSETQ. CDR3 in DNA: TGCGCCAGCAGCTCGACAGGGGACTATGGCTACACCTTC. Its translation: CASSSTGDYGYTF.

In its sample, this clone was seen a few times. This sequence joins TRBV7-2 and TRBJ1-5, with unresolved D. V shed 1 base and J shed 7 bases, with 5 bases lying between them. CDR1 is SGHTA, CDR2 FQGNSA, per germline. The CDR3 spans 12 residues. The CDR3 region has the DNA TGTGCCAGCAGCTTAGATTCCCAGCCCCAGCATTTT. It yields the protein CASSLDSQPQHF.

The rearrangement links TRBV30 to TRBJ1-1; a possible D gene is TRBD1 (6 bases). Germline V gives CDR1 GTSNPN, CDR2 SVGIG (reference sequence). V was pared by 2 bases and J by 4 bases, with 26 bases between. The CDR3 has 18 residues. The chain's CDR3 is CAWSPKAAGEVSSTEAFF. The CDR3 nucleotides are TGTGCCTGGAGTCCAAAGGCAGCAGGGGAGGTTAGTAGCACTGAAGCTTTCTTT.

V is TRBV5-4 and J is TRBJ1-5; D call uncertain. The germline gives CDR1 SGHNT, CDR2 YYREEE (reference sequence). This CDR3 comprises 14 residues. V was trimmed by 7 bases and J by 2 bases, leaving 13 bases between them. This CDR3 is CASQAVPGNQPQHF. CDR3 in DNA: TGTGCCAGCCAGGCCGTACCCGGCAATCAGCCCCAGCATTTT.

The rearrangement joins TRBV6-6 to TRBJ2-7, with 7 bases lining up with TRBD1. Germline CDR1 is MNHNY and CDR2 is SVGAGI (reference sequence). With 3 bases clipped from V and 2 bases from J, the junction kept 1 base outside the gene matches. This CDR3 region has 13 residues. The CDR3: CASSYDRAYEQYF. The CDR3 coding sequence is TGTGCCAGCAGTTATGACAGGGCCTACGAGCAGTACTTC.

V and J are TRBV2 and TRBJ1-1; the D gene is possibly TRBD1 (5 bases). The germline V gene encodes CDR1 SNHLY and CDR2 FYNNEI. Deletions cut 3 bases from V and 1 base from J, with 6 bases between. The CDR3 is 13 amino acids. CDR3 bases: TGTGCCAGCAGTGACGGGACGAACACTGAAGCTTTCTTT. Amino acid sequence: CASSDGTNTEAFF.

V and J are TRBV27 and TRBJ1-1; D might be TRBD1 (6 bases). CDR1 and CDR2 (germline): MNHEY, SMNVEV (reference sequence). The CDR3 consists of 13 residues. V was cut by 4 bases and J by 4 bases, with 10 bases left in between. The CDR3 here is CASSYKGGTEAFF. For the CDR3, the DNA is TGTGCCAGCAGTTACAAAGGGGGCACTGAAGCTTTCTTT.

The chain combines TRBV7-2 with TRBJ1-2; 12 nucleotides line up with TRBD1. This CDR3 region has 15 residues. Per germline, CDR1 SGHTA and CDR2 FQGNSA. V lost 3 bases and J lost 7; bases outside the gene matches: 6. CDR3 loop: CASSFGTGGAGGYTF. DNA for the CDR3: TGTGCCAGCAGCTTCGGGACAGGGGGCGCGGGTGGCTACACCTTC.

This chain links TRBV18 with TRBJ2-1; a weak D match, TRBD1 (5 bases). V was cut by 2 bases and J by 7 bases, with 15 bases left in between. The germline V gene has CDR1 KGHSH and CDR2 LQKENI. The CDR3 covers 15 residues. The CDR3 DNA reads TGTGCCAGCTCACCAAAGGGGCTTCAAACGAATGAGCAGTTCTTC. Its translation is CASSPKGLQTNEQFF.

The chain combines TRBV28 with TRBJ1-1; D uncertain. Per the germline V gene, CDR1 is MDHEN and CDR2 is SYDVKM. The V end lost 2 bases, the J end lost 10 bases, and 8 bases lay between the germline ends. The CDR3 totals 11 residues. CDR3 sequence (DNA): TGTGCCAGCAGTTTAGGAATGACAGCTTTCTTT. Protein product: CASSLGMTAFF.

The CDR3 DNA is TGTGCCAGCAGTGAAGCGGGGACGGGGACCTACGAGCAGTACTTC. Translation: CASSEAGTGTYEQYF. V gene TRBV6-1 combines with J gene TRBJ2-7; D tentatively reads TRBD1 or TRBD2 (5 bases each). The V end lost 0 bases, the J end lost 2 bases, and 11 bases lay between the germline ends. The CDR3 covers 15 residues. Looked up from germline, CDR1 is MNHNS and CDR2 is SASEGT.

The chain carries TRBV4-3 and TRBJ1-6, with D possibly being TRBD1 (5 bases). This CDR3 is 19 amino acids long. Germline V gives CDR1 LGHNA, CDR2 YSLEER. V shed 0 bases and J shed 4 bases, with 19 bases lying between them. CDR3 nucleotide sequence: TGCGCCAGCAGCCAAGATCTCAGGGCGGTCGAGGTGTATAATTCACCCCTCCACTTT. This gives the protein CASSQDLRAVEVYNSPLHF.

The chain joins TRBV6-1 to TRBJ1-5; maybe TRBD1 (6 bases). V lost 1 base and J lost 5, with 9 bases in between. The CDR3 has 14 amino acids. The germline V gene has CDR1 MNHNS and CDR2 SASEGT. This CDR3 reads CASSEGPGDQPQHF. The CDR3 bases are TGTGCCAGCAGTGAAGGGCCAGGGGATCAGCCCCAGCATTTT.

This chain uses TRBV28 with TRBJ1-5, with 7 positions matching TRBD1. This CDR3 comprises 14 residues. Germline CDR1 MDHEN, CDR2 SYDVKM. V trimming: 3 bases; J trimming: 1 base; junction bases outside the gene matches: 0. This chain's CDR3 is CASSLGQSNQPQHF. For the CDR3, the DNA is TGTGCCAGCAGTTTGGGACAGAGCAATCAGCCCCAGCATTTT. Together with reference TRBV28 and TRBJ1-5, the CDR3 gives the full variable domain: DVKVTQSSRYLVKRTGEKVFLECVQDMDHENMFWYRQDPGLGLRLIYFSYDVKMKEKGDIPEGYSVSREKKERFSLILESASTNQTSMYLCASSLGQSNQPQHFGDGTRLSIL.

The rearrangement uses TRBV4-3 and TRBJ2-3; D unresolved. CDR1 and CDR2 from the germline V gene are LGHNA and YSLEER. Trimming shortened V by 11 bases and J by 0 bases, and 18 bases separated the two germline ends. There are 15 residues in the CDR3. The CDR3 DNA sequence: TGCGCCGCAGGCCGTCGCGGAGCTAGCACAGATACGCAGTATTTT. It is translated as CAAGRRGASTDTQYF.

In this sample, this clone turned up a few times. The genes are TRBV18 and TRBJ2-2; 7 bases line up with TRBD1. The V gene end was trimmed by 6 bases and the J gene end by 2 bases; junction bases not matched to a gene: 6. This CDR3 is built from 15 residues. Germline assignment: CDR1 KGHSH and CDR2 LQKENI. The CDR3 sequence: CASSPGQSNTGELFF. DNA of the CDR3: TGTGCCAGCTCCCCGGGACAGTCAAACACCGGGGAGCTGTTTTTT.

J is TRBJ1-1 and V is TRBV25-1; 12 bases align to TRBD1. V lost 6 bases, J lost 5 bases, and 4 bases stayed unmatched. In germline, CDR1 is MGHDK, CDR2 SYGVNS. There are 14 residues in the CDR3. CDR3 sequence reads: CASSGTGGRTEAFF. DNA for the CDR3: TGTGCCAGCAGCGGGACAGGGGGCCGGACTGAAGCTTTCTTT.

This chain joins TRBV5-1 and TRBJ2-3; 11 nucleotides match TRBD2. CDR3 size: 14 residues. Germline trimming cut 0 bases from V and 6 bases from J; bases unmatched to any gene: 0. Germline V gives CDR1 SGHRS, CDR2 YFSETQ. The CDR3 DNA reads as TGCGCCAGCAGCTTGGGGACTAGCGGGGATACGCAGTATTTT. This encodes CASSLGTSGDTQYF.

The V call is TRBV5-8, the J call TRBJ2-5, with 9 bases matching TRBD2. Germline V gives CDR1 SGHTS, CDR2 YDEGEE. The CDR3 consists of 18 residues. After removal of 1 base from V and 2 bases from J, the junction contained 12 bases not matched to a gene. CDR3 amino acids: CASSLNVLAGAQQETQYF. CDR3 in DNA: TGTGCCAGCAGCTTGAACGTGTTAGCGGGGGCCCAGCAAGAGACCCAGTACTTC.

This clone was observed a single time. The genes are TRBV3-1 (or the pseudogene TRBV3-2) and TRBJ1-2; TRBD1 aligns across 7 bases. J gave up 4 bases and V 0 bases, and 5 bases lay outside the gene matches. The germline gives CDR1 LGHDT, CDR2 YNNKEL (reference sequence). There are 15 residues in the CDR3. The CDR3 loop reads CASSQDPGQSYGYTF. Here the CDR3 DNA reads TGTGCCAGCAGCCAAGATCCGGGACAGTCCTATGGCTACACCTTC.